This T cell receptor beta chain was sequenced for a study of T cells after yellow fever vaccination. Notes on the study in general: Boosting was followed by the reappearance of most primary-vaccination clones (just under 98% CD4, around 86% CD8). A weaker secondary response peaked on day 5, the primary on day 15. The study noted that FACS-sorted repertoires could contain abundant clonotypes contaminating from the bulk population.

A note on this clonotype: Its antigen is unknown.

Germline CDR1 MNHEY, CDR2 SMNVEV (reference sequence). This CDR3 region has 15 residues. After removal of 5 bases from V and 5 bases from J, the junction contained 8 bases not matched to a gene. TCRdb called the 5' RACE reads again in MiXCR, with one record for every CDR3 protein. The data hold 300,000 to 400,000 distinct CDR3 sequences, with around 11% observed a single time. Sequenced here: CD4+ T cells sorted from PBMCs, sampled 45 days after the yellow fever booster vaccination. This sequence joins TRBV27 and TRBJ2-5, with TRBD2 identical over 10 bases. This TCR was sampled from a young man who received the YFV17D yellow fever vaccine. The DNA of the CDR3 is TGTGCCAGCAGTCCCCTAGCGGGGGCTTCGGAGACCCAGTACTTC. Its translation is CASSPLAGASETQYF.